The 7 T cell receptor beta chains below come from one sample, sequenced in a study of cytomegalovirus exposure and HLA in healthy donors. The primer mix had 60 Vbeta and 13 Jbeta primers. Assay used: immunoSEQ multiplex PCR; TCRdb lists only in-frame clones, some missing. The data show about 200,000 clones, with around nine tenths seen just once and 0.25% to 0.4% held by the top ten. The specimen sequenced was PBMCs. These receptors were taken from a woman in her 30s in good health and CMV-seronegative.

The V and J genes are TRBV5-1 and TRBJ2-5; 8 positions agree with TRBD2. The better agreement between TRBJ2-7 and the DNA end casts doubt on the J call. The length of the CDR3 is 15 residues. Germline CDR1 reads SGHRS; CDR2 reads YFSETQ. In nucleotides, the CDR3 is TGCGCCAGCAGCTTGGAGGCGGGAGGAAGATACGAGCAGTACTTC. Translating gives CASSLEAGGRYEQYF.

This clone has just a few counts. J is TRBJ2-1 and V is TRBV6-5, with 9 bases fitting TRBD2. Germline loops: CDR1 MNHEY, CDR2 SVGAGI. CDR3 length equals 15 residues. Trimming took 6 bases from V and 10 from J; bases not matched to a gene: 13. The CDR3 coding sequence is TGTGCCAGCAGCCCCGCGGGAGGGGGGGTGAGGGAGCAGTTCTTC. Its protein is CASSPAGGGVREQFF.

This clone has only one observation. J is TRBJ2-1 and V is TRBV19, with TRBD1 identical over 9 bases. Germline CDR1 LNHDA, CDR2 SQIVND (reference sequence). V shed 1 base, J shed 1 base, and the junction held 5 bases outside the gene matches. The CDR3 has 17 residues. CDR3 region: CASSIAIGTGSYNEQFF. CDR3 bases: TGTGCCAGTAGTATAGCCATAGGGACAGGGTCCTACAATGAGCAGTTCTTC. The full variable domain, completed using reference TRBV19 and TRBJ2-1, is DGGITQSPKYLFRKEGQNVTLSCEQNLNHDAMYWYRQDPGQGLRLIYYSQIVNDFQKGDIAEGYSVSREKKESFPLTVTSAQKNPTAFYLCASSIAIGTGSYNEQFFGPGTRLTVL.

The chain uses TRBV19 and TRBJ1-4; D call uncertain. CDR3 length: 14 amino acids. Germline loops: CDR1 LNHDA, CDR2 SQIVND (reference sequence). The germline V and J ends were trimmed by 1 base and 8 bases, with 11 bases remaining between them. The CDR3 nucleotides read TGTGCCAGTAGTATAGCGGGTGGATACGAAAAACTGTTTTTT. This translates into CASSIAGGYEKLFF.

This chain connects TRBV5-1 to TRBJ2-1; TRBD2 matches 11 bases. Trimming took 4 bases from V and 8 from J; bases not matched to a gene: 5. Germline CDR1 and CDR2: SGHRS and YFSETQ. The CDR3 consists of 14 residues. The CDR3 sequence: CASSHLAGGHEQFF. The CDR3 region has the DNA TGCGCCAGCAGCCATCTAGCGGGAGGACATGAGCAGTTCTTC.

The chain employs TRBV7-2 and TRBJ2-3; 7 bases match TRBD2. CDR3 length equals 15 residues. V was clipped by 1 base and J by 4 bases; unmatched bases: 5. Germline V gene lookup returns CDR1 SGHTA and CDR2 FQGNSA. For the CDR3, the DNA is TGTGCCAGCAGCTTAGTTGGGCTAGCGGCAGATACGCAGTATTTT. This translates into CASSLVGLAADTQYF.

This clone was seen a few times. The chain combines TRBV19 with TRBJ2-3, with 12 positions matching TRBD2. The germline CDR1 and CDR2 sequences are LNHDA and SQIVND (reference sequence). CDR3 length equals 15 residues. J lost 6 bases, V lost 4 bases, and 5 bases had no gene match. CDR3 DNA sequence: TGTGCCAGTAGTACTCTAGCGGGAGGGCCGGATACGCAGTATTTT. Its protein is CASSTLAGGPDTQYF.